The text below deals with one T cell receptor beta chain. Its antigen is not known. This sample is drawn from a study of cytomegalovirus exposure and HLA in healthy donors. It was with 60 Vbeta and 13 Jbeta primers that the PCR ran. TCRdb's copy holds only in-frame clones and misses some; the assay was immunoSEQ multiplex PCR. The sample lists 130,000 or so clones; under 70% were seen once. Findings of the study overall: Beyond CMV serostatus, there was no information to go on about immune exposure. The presence/absence work took it that sequencing depth was about the same across donors.

The V gene lost 3 bases and the J gene lost 5 bases, with 16 bases spanning the gap. Per germline, CDR1 KGHSH and CDR2 LQKENI. The CDR3 loop spans 15 amino acids. What was sequenced was PBMCs. The chain carries TRBV18 and TRBJ1-2; weak D call: TRBD1 (6 bases). This clonotype originated in a woman in her sixties or seventies in good health and CMV-seronegative. This CDR3 reads CASSPGAFATYGYTF. CDR3 DNA sequence: TGTGCCAGCTCACCGGGGGCATTTGCAACTTATGGCTACACCTTC.